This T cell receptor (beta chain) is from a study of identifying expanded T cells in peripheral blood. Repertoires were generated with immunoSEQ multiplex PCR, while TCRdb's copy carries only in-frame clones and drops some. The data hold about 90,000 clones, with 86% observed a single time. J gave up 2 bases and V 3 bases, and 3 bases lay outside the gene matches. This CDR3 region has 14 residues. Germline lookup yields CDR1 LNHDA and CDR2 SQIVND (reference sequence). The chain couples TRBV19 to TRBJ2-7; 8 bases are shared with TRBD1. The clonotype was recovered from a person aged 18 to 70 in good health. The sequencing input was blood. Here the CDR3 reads CASSIGTGPYEQYF. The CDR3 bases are TGTGCCAGTAGTATCGGGACAGGCCCCTACGAGCAGTACTTC.